This T cell receptor (beta chain) was captured by sequencing in a study of blood T cell repertoires in COVID-19 (dated by TCRdb to 2020 to 2022). With respect to the entire study: The collaborator samples originated in the United States, Italy and Spain and spanned the acute and convalescent phases of COVID-19. The samples were drawn from two sources: the first 160 participants of the ongoing ImmuneRACE study, and 1,000 to 1,500 subjects contributed by 6 global collaborators. A de-identified subject ID, COVID-19 status, age in years and sex were almost always included in the sample metadata. Where available, HLA class I and class II types were taken from metadata supplied by the sample provider and were not determined by assay-based typing. The prospective study material was composed of cDNA or gDNA derived from T cells, B-cell-depleted T cells, or PBMCs. The dataset comprised deeply sampled blood TCRbeta repertoires from subjects exposed to, actively infected with, or recovered from COVID-19. The repertoires were released in a freely available public database meant as a resource for research on the immune response to SARS-CoV-2. General study outcomes and caveats: The quantity of clinical and demographic metadata differed by source and by participant and was supplied without curation.

Spanning cysteine to phenylalanine, the CDR3 consists of 14 amino acids. The read is trimmed to its CDR3 DNA, 42 bases read in frame from base 1. V trim: 4 bases; J trim: 8 bases; unmatched bases: 1. The germline V gene gives CDR1 as MNHEY and CDR2 as SVGAGI. TCRbeta CDR3 regions were amplified from genomic DNA by means of the immunoSEQ Assay, a bias-controlled multiplex PCR. On the study's bioinformatics: The number of nucleated cells in each sample was estimated by amplification of reference gene primers within the assay. To quantify the absolute abundance of each unique TCRbeta CDR3 rearrangement, sequence reads were collapsed and filtered. For each sample, productive Simpson clonality was calculated by taking the square root of Simpson's diversity index across productive rearrangements. TCRdb took over this immuneACCESS table, retaining in-frame rearrangements with V and J assigned. Such tables are incomplete; in checked studies, under half of the missing clones stem from an unresolved V gene, and the remainder is unexplained. The V and J calls and clone size come from that table; D and trimming were worked out from the DNA. Present in this sample are 410,000 or so clones, 89% of which were seen just once. The biggest ten clones account for under 2% of the sample.

One collaborating source in Seattle enrolled patients while the patients were actively infected and followed the patients over time throughout the course of disease. The collaborating institutions used their own protocols to collect whole blood in K2EDTA tubes. For TCRbeta analysis, collaborators shipped samples as frozen whole blood, isolated PBMCs, or DNA extracted from either of those sample types. About this clone itself: Its antigen target is currently unknown. Per-base quality was not reported, and no clone a single base away is much larger than it.

Sequenced: peripheral blood. The receptor was isolated from a woman aged 40 to 55 with COVID-19, enrolled during active disease. The chain links TRBV6-5 with TRBJ1-6; 11 bases in the junction line up with TRBD1. Here the CDR3 is given as CASSWDRGDSPLHF. The DNA reads TGTGCCAGCAGTTGGGACAGGGGGGATTCACCCCTCCACTTT.